What follows are 2 T cell receptor beta chains derived from one specimen sequenced in a study of T cells in localized non-small cell lung cancer. The repertoire was sequenced with immunoSEQ multiplex PCR; TCRdb's copy has only in-frame clones and lacks some. The sample has around 90,000 clones; about three quarters are singletons. Specimen: PBMCs, collected before any cancer treatment. Receptors originate from a man between 40 and 69 years old with stage II squamous cell lung carcinoma.

This clone was counted once. The gene calls are TRBV19 and TRBJ2-4, with TRBD2 matching 10 bases. The CDR3 runs to 15 residues. The germline CDR1 and CDR2 sequences are LNHDA and SQIVND (reference sequence). Unmatched junction bases numbered 6, after V lost 7 bases and J lost 3 bases. This CDR3 reads CASMGLAGDKNIQYF. CDR3 nucleotide sequence: TGTGCCAGTATGGGGCTAGCGGGAGACAAAAACATTCAGTACTTC.

This chain joins TRBV5-8 and TRBJ2-5, with 11 bases aligning to TRBD1. CDR1 and CDR2 from the germline V gene are SGHTS and YDEGEE. The CDR3 has 14 residues. V dropped 3 bases and J dropped 7; count of bases not matched to a gene: 5. In DNA, the CDR3 is TGTGCCAGCAGCTGGGGACAGGGGGTATGGACCCAGTACTTC. The encoded protein is CASSWGQGVWTQYF.